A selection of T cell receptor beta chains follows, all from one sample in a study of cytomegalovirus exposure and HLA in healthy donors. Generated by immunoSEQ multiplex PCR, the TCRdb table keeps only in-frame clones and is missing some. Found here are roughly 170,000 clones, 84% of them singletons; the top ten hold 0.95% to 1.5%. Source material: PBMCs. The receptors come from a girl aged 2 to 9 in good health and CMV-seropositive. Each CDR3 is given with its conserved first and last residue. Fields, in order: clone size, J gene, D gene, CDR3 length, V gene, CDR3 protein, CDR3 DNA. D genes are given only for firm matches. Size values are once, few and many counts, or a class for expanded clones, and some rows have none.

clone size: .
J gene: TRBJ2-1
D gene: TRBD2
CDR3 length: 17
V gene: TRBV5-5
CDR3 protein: CASSSYLTSAEGNEQFF
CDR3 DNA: TGTGCCAGCAGCTCCTATCTGACTAGCGCCGAAGGCAATGAGCAGTTCTTC

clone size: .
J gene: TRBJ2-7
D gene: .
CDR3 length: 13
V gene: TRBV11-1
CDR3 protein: CASSIPIDSEQYF
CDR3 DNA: TGTGCCAGCAGCATACCTATCGACTCCGAGCAGTACTTC

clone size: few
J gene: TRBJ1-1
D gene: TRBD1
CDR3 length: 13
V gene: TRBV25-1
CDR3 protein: CASSLYRDSEAFF
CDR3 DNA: TGTGCCAGCAGTCTCTACAGGGACAGTGAAGCTTTCTTT

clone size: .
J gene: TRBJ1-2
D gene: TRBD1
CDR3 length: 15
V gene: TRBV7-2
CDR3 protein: CASSPWDRVEDGYTF
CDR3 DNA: TGTGCCAGCAGCCCCTGGGACAGGGTCGAAGATGGCTACACCTTC

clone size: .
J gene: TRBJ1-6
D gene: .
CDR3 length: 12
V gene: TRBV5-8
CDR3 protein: CASSLAFSPLHF
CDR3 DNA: TGTGCCAGCAGCTTGGCGTTTTCACCCCTCCACTTT

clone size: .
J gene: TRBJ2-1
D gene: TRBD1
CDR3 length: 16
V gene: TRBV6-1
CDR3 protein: CASSAETGYEDNEQFF
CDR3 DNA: TGTGCCAGCAGTGCCGAGACAGGGTACGAAGACAATGAGCAGTTCTTC

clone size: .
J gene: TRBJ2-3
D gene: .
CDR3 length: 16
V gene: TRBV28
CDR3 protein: CASSLTSREPTDTQYF
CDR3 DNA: TGTGCCAGCAGTCTTACTTCCCGGGAACCCACAGATACGCAGTATTTT

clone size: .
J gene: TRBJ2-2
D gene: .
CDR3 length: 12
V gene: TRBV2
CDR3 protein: CASLREAGELFF
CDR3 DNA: TGTGCCAGTCTCAGGGAGGCCGGGGAGCTGTTTTTT

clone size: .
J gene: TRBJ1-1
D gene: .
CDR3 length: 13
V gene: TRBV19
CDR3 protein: CASSTGQNTEAFF
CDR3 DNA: TGTGCCAGTAGTACGGGACAGAACACTGAAGCTTTCTTT

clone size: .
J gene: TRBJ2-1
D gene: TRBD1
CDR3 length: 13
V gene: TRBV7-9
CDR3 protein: CASMGQPYNEQFF
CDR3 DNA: TGTGCCAGCATGGGACAGCCTTACAATGAGCAGTTCTTC

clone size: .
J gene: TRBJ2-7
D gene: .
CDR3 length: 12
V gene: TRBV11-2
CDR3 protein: CASSLDTYEQYF
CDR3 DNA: TGTGCCAGCAGCTTAGACACCTACGAGCAGTACTTC

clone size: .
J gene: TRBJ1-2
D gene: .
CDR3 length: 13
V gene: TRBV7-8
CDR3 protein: CASSLPLNYGYTF
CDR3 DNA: TGTGCCAGCAGCTTACCCCTTAACTATGGCTACACCTTC

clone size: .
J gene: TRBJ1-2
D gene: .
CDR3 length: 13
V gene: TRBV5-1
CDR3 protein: CASSLTEGYGYTF
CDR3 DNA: TGCGCCAGCAGCTTAACGGAGGGCTATGGCTACACCTTC

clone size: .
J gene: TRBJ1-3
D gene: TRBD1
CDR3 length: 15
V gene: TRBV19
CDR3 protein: CASTVTGGRENTIYF
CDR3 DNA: TGTGCCAGTACCGTCACAGGGGGTAGGGAAAACACCATATATTTT

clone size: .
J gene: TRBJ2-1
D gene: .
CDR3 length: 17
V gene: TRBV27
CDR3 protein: CASSSYRERGLNNEQFF
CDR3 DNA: TGTGCCAGCAGTTCTTACAGGGAACGGGGCCTCAACAATGAGCAGTTCTTC

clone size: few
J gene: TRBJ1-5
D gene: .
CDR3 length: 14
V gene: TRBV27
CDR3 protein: CASSLRGRNQPQHF
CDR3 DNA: TGTGCCAGCAGTTTGCGGGGCCGGAATCAGCCCCAGCATTTT

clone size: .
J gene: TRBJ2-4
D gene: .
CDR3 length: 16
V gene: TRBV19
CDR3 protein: CASSMMFEVAKNIQYF
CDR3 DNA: TGTGCCAGTAGTATGATGTTTGAGGTAGCCAAAAACATTCAGTACTTC

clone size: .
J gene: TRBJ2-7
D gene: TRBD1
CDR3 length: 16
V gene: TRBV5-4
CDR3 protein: CASSLAGGTGSYEQYF
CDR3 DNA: TGTGCCAGCAGCTTGGCCGGGGGGACAGGGTCCTACGAGCAGTACTTC

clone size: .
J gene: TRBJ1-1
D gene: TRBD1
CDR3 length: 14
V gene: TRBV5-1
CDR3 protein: CASSFTGTGCSAFF
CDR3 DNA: TGCGCCAGCAGCTTCACCGGGACAGGCTGTTCAGCTTTCTTT

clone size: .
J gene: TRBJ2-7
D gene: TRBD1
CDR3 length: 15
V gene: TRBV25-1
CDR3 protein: CASSEPGTGAYEQYF
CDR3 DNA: TGTGCCAGCAGTGAGCCCGGGACAGGGGCCTACGAGCAGTACTTC

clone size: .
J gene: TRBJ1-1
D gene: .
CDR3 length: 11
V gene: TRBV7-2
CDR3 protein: CASSLVSEAFF
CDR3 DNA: TGTGCCAGCAGCTTAGTGAGTGAAGCTTTCTTT

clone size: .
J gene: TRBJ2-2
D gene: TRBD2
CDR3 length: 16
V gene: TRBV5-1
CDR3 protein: CASSLVAGANTGELFF
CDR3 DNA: TGCGCCAGCAGCTTGGTAGCGGGAGCGAACACCGGGGAGCTGTTTTTT

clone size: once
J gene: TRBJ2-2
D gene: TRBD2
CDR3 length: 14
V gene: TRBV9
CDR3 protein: CASSVSGLAGELFF
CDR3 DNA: TGTGCCAGCAGCGTCTCCGGACTAGCCGGGGAGCTGTTTTTT

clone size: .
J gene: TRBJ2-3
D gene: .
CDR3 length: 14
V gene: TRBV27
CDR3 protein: CASSLYTLPNTQYF
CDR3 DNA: TGTGCCAGCAGTTTGTACACCCTCCCGAATACGCAGTATTTT

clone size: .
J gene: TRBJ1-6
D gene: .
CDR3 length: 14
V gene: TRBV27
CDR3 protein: CASIIRSGNSPLHF
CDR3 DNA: TGTGCCAGCATAATCCGATCGGGGAATTCACCCCTCCACTTT

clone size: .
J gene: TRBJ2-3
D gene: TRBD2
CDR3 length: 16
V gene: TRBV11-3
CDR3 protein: CASSPWIAGATDTQYF
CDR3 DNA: TGTGCCAGCAGCCCCTGGATAGCGGGAGCGACAGATACGCAGTATTTT

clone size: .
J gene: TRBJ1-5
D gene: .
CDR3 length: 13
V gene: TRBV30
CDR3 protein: CAWSRRFNQPQHF
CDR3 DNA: TGTGCCTGGTCAAGGAGGTTCAATCAGCCCCAGCATTTT

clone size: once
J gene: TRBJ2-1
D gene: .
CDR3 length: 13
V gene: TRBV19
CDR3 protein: CASRTTAGNEQFF
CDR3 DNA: TGTGCCAGTAGGACCACAGCTGGGAATGAGCAGTTCTTC

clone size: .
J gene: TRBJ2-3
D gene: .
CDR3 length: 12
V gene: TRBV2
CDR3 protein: CASRTFTDTQYF
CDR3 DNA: TGTGCCAGCCGTACTTTCACAGATACGCAGTATTTT

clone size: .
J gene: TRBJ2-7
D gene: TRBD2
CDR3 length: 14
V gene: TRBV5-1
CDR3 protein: CASSLTSVTYEQYF
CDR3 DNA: TGCGCCAGCAGCTTGACTAGCGTCACCTACGAGCAGTACTTC

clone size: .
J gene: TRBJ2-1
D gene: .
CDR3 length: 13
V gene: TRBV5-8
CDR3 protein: CASSFPLDHEQFF
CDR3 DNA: TGTGCCAGCAGCTTCCCCCTAGACCATGAGCAGTTCTTC

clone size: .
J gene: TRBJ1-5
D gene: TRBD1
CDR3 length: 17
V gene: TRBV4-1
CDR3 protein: CASSPQVQGFSNQPQHF
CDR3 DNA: TGCGCCAGCAGCCCCCAGGTACAGGGGTTCAGCAATCAGCCCCAGCATTTT

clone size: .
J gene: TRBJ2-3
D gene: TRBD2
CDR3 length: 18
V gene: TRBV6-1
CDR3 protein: CASSEVGLRGRGRDTQYF
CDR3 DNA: TGTGCCAGCAGTGAAGTAGGGCTGAGAGGGAGGGGTAGAGATACGCAGTATTTT

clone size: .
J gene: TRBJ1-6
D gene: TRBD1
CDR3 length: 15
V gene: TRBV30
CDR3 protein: CAWSVTGVFNSPLHF
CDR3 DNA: TGTGCCTGGAGTGTCACAGGGGTTTTTAATTCACCCCTCCACTTT

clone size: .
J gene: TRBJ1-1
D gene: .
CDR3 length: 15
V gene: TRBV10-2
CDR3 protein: CASSESGGMNTEAFF
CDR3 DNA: TGCGCCAGCAGTGAGTCTGGGGGCATGAACACTGAAGCTTTCTTT

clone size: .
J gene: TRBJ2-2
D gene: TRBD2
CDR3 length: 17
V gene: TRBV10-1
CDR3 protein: CASSSFAVAGVNGELFF
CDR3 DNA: TGCGCCAGCAGCTCTTTTGCGGTAGCGGGAGTTAACGGGGAGCTGTTTTTT

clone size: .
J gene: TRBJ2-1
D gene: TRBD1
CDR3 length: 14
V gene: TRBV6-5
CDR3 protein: CASSGGQKYNEQFF
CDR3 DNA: TGTGCCAGCAGTGGGGGACAGAAGTACAATGAGCAGTTCTTC

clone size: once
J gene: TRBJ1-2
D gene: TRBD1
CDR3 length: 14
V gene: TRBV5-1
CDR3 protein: CASSPTGGLSGYTF
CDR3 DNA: TGCGCCAGCAGCCCGACAGGGGGCTTGTCTGGCTACACCTTC

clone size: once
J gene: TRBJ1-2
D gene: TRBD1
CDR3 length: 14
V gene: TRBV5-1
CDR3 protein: CASSSTGGRDGYTF
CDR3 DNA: TGCGCCAGCAGCTCGACAGGGGGCCGCGATGGCTACACCTTC

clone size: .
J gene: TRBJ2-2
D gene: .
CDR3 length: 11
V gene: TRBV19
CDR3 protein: CASRRAGELFF
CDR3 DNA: TGTGCCAGTAGGCGGGCCGGGGAGCTGTTTTTT

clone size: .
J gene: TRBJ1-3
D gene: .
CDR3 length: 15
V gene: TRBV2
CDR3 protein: CASSEGQVTGNTIYF
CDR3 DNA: TGTGCCAGCAGTGAGGGGCAAGTTACTGGAAACACCATATATTTT

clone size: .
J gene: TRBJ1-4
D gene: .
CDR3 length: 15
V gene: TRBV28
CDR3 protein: CASRFRGLANEKLFF
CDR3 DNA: TGTGCCAGCAGGTTCCGGGGTCTGGCTAATGAAAAACTGTTTTTT

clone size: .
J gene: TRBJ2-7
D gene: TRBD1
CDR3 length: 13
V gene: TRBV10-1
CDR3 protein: CASSEGTAGEQYF
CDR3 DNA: TGCGCCAGCAGTGAAGGGACAGCTGGCGAGCAGTACTTC

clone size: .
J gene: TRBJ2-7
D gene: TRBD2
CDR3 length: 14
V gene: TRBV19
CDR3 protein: CASRGLAGSSEQYF
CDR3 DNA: TGTGCCAGCAGGGGACTAGCGGGGTCCAGCGAGCAGTACTTC

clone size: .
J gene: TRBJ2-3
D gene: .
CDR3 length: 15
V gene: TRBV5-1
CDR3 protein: CASSLKQAYTDTQYF
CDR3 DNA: TGCGCCAGCAGCTTAAAACAGGCTTACACAGATACGCAGTATTTT

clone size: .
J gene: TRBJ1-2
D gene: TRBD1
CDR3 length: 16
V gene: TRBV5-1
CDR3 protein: CASSLGDRGRSYGYTF
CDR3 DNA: TGCGCCAGCAGCCTGGGGGACAGGGGGCGCAGCTATGGCTACACCTTC

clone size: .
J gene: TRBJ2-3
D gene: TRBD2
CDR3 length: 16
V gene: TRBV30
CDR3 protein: CAWSEGVAGVRDTQYF
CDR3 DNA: TGTGCCTGGAGTGAGGGAGTAGCGGGGGTGCGAGATACGCAGTATTTT

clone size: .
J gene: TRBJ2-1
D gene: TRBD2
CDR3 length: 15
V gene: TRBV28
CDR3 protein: CASRWTSGTYNEQFF
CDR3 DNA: TGTGCCAGCAGATGGACTAGCGGGACCTACAATGAGCAGTTCTTC

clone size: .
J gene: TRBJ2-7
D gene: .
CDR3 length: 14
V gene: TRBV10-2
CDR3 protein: CASSIETSFNEQYF
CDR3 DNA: TGCGCCAGCAGTATAGAGACTAGTTTCAACGAGCAGTACTTC

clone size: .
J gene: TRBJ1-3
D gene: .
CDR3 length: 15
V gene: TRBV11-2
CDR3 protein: CASSLPSGRGNTIYF
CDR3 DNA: TGTGCCAGCAGCCTGCCGTCGGGGAGGGGAAACACCATATATTTT

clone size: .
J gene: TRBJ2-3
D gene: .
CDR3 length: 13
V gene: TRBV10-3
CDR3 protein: CASGGKRTDTQYF
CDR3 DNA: TGTGCCTCCGGTGGGAAGCGGACAGATACGCAGTATTTT

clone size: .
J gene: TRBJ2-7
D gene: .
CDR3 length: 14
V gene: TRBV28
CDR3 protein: CASSYRDWRYEQYF
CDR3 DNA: TGTGCCAGCAGTTACCGGGACTGGCGGTACGAGCAGTACTTC

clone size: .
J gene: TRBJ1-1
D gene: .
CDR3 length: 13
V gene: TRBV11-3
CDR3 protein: CASSLGRNTEAFF
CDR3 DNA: TGTGCCAGCAGCTTAGGTAGGAACACTGAAGCTTTCTTT

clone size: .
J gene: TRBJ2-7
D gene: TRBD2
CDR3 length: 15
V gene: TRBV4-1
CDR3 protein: CASSLYGGRGYEQYF
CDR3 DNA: TGCGCCAGCAGCCTGTATGGGGGGAGGGGCTACGAGCAGTACTTC

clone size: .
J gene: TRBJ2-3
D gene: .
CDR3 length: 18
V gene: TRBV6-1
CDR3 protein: CASSEAGLAQTYTDTQYF
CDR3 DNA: TGTGCCAGCAGTGAAGCCGGTCTAGCACAGACATACACAGATACGCAGTATTTT